A single sample is the source of the 7 T cell receptor beta chains below, sequenced in a study of low-dose radiotherapy and immunotherapy resistance in tumors. TRAV and TRBV primers primed cDNA for both TCRalpha and TCRbeta. Amplification of TCRs used a constant-region primer and V-primer adapter for roughly 20 PCR cycles. TCRdb analysed the reads with MiXCR anew, one entry per CDR3 protein. The sample holds around 84,000 distinct CDR3 sequences, less than 20% seen once. Time point: after trial treatment. The treatment: LDRT plus nivolumab, ipilimumab, low-dose cyclophosphamide and aspirin (RACIN trial). The specimen was PBMCs, collected after low-dose radiotherapy plus immunotherapy. The receptors here all came from a male donor with prostate cancer.

This clonotype occurred once. A far larger clone is off by one base, so a read error is likely. The V call is TRBV13, the J call TRBJ2-1; perhaps TRBD2 as D (6 bases). This CDR3 spans 16 amino acids. The germline V gene encodes CDR1 PRHDT and CDR2 FYEKMQ (reference sequence). The CDR3 coding sequence is TGTGCCAGCAGGGGCATAGCGGCTTTCTCCTACAATGGGCAGTTCTTC. It translates to CASRGIAAFSYNGQFF. The whole variable domain, filled in from reference TRBV13 and TRBJ2-1, reads AAGVIQSPRHLIKEKRETATLKCYPIPRHDTVYWYQQGPGQDPQFLISFYEKMQSDKGSIPDRFSAQQFSDYHSELNMSSLELGDSALYFCASRGIAAFSYNGQFFGPGTRLTVL.

This clonotype has just a few counts. This sequence joins TRBV30 and TRBJ1-1; D not certain. The CDR3 sequence is 18 residues long. Deletions cut 0 bases from V and 5 bases from J, with 25 bases between. CDR1 GTSNPN and CDR2 SVGIG come from the germline V gene (reference sequence). CDR3 sequence: CAWSVRGQRSPRGTEAFF. CDR3 DNA: TGTGCCTGGAGTGTACGAGGGCAGCGCTCCCCCCGCGGAACTGAAGCTTTCTTT. Drawing the rest from reference TRBV30 and TRBJ1-1, the complete variable domain is SQTIHQWPATLVQPVGSPLSLECTVEGTSNPNLYWYRQAAGRGLQLLFYSVGIGQISSEVPQNLSASRPQDRQFILSSKKLLLSDSGFYLCAWSVRGQRSPRGTEAFFGQGTRLTVV.

This clonotype was counted at least ten times. J is TRBJ2-1 and V is TRBV4-1, with 15 bases lining up with TRBD2. Trimming removed 7 bases from V and 7 bases from J; junction bases left unmatched: 2. Germline V gene sequence: CDR1 MGHRA, CDR2 YSYEKL. This CDR3 is built from 14 residues. This CDR3 is CASKGTSGRNEQFF. The CDR3 nucleotides read TGCGCCAGCAAAGGGACTAGCGGGAGGAATGAGCAGTTCTTC.

In its sample, this clonotype was seen many times. This chain links TRBV30 with TRBJ2-1; D assignment may be TRBD1 or TRBD2 (5 bases each). CDR3 length: 13 residues. CDR1 is GTSNPN and CDR2 is SVGIG in the germline V gene (reference sequence). Trimming removed 5 bases from V and 15 bases from J, with 23 bases in between. The CDR3 region has the DNA TGTGCCTGGGATTGCGGGTCCGCAGGGTGCGGGTTCTTC. Amino acid sequence: CAWDCGSAGCGFF.

This clonotype came up many times. In nucleotides, the CDR3 is TGCAGTGCTTTAGAGTACGAAGAGACCCAGTACTTC. Encoded protein: CSALEYEETQYF. The V gene is TRBV20-1, the J gene TRBJ2-5; D gene uncertain. Germline V gives CDR1 DFQATT, CDR2 SNEGSKA (reference sequence). The CDR3 extends over 12 amino acids. The ends were cut back, 5 bases at V and 3 bases at J, with 10 bases in the middle.

The rearrangement links TRBV9 to TRBJ2-2; tentatively, D is TRBD2 (5 bases). In germline, CDR1 is SGDLS, CDR2 YYNGEE. The CDR3 is 15 residues long. V shed 4 bases and J shed 6 bases, with 16 bases lying between them. CDR3 sequence: CASSPSPGTAGELFF. The CDR3 DNA reads TGTGCCAGCAGCCCCTCCCCGGGAACAGCCGGGGAGCTGTTTTTT.

The V gene is TRBV30, the J gene TRBJ2-3; 7 nucleotides agree with TRBD2. The CDR3 length is 14 residues. Germline assignment: CDR1 GTSNPN and CDR2 SVGIG (reference sequence). V was clipped by 5 bases and J by 0 bases; unmatched bases: 5. In DNA form, the CDR3 reads TGTGCCTGGGGGAGACTAGCTAGCACAGATACGCAGTATTTT. This gives the protein CAWGRLASTDTQYF.